This TCR beta chain appears in the sequencing data of a study of regulatory T cells in long-lasting Graves disease (dated by TCRdb to about 2021). Context from the whole study: Persistent Graves' disease was defined as antithyroid drug treatment for over 5 years with persistently positive TSH receptor autoantibodies. Peripheral blood TCR sequencing and RNA sequencing compared persistent Graves' disease patients with newly diagnosed Graves' disease patients. The study took place in China and was registered as a clinical trial. TCR sequencing covered 13 persistent and 20 or so newly diagnosed Graves' disease patients, some 33 samples in total. On average, persistent Graves' disease patients in the clinical cohort had been on antithyroid drugs for approximately 10 years. Results and caveats for the whole study, not just this receptor: Preferential use of TRBV28, TRBJ1-2 and TRBJ2-5 was observed in persistent disease, whereas TRBV20-1 and TRBJ2-1 were favored in newly diagnosed disease. Sequencing and analysis were restricted to the TCR beta chain. More public clonotypes were shared among persistent patients (more than 2,500) than among newly diagnosed patients (more than 950). As a limitation, the authors acknowledged that the small sample size may reduce accuracy. Compared with newly diagnosed patients, patients with persistent Graves' disease had lower TCR Shannon entropy and fewer highly expanded clones, which suggests clonal expansion. Because the primary lesion, thyroid tissue, could not be accessed, the study looked at peripheral blood alone.

This clonotype was seen only a few times. Which antigen it targets is not known. No per-base quality is available; no much larger clone lies one base away. What this sample's time point label stands for: persistent/refractory GD, antithyroid drugs over 5 years with positive TRAb. For both TCR sequencing and RNA sequencing, RNA was extracted from PBMCs using TRIzol. The diagnosis of Graves' disease was made according to American Thyroid Association guidelines. Recruitment of patients was carried out at an endocrinology department in Xi'an, China. Each patient gave around 9.2 milliliters of peripheral blood, collected in an EDTA anticoagulant tube. Ficoll Paque Plus density gradient separation was used to isolate PBMCs, and no further T cell sorting was performed. RNA quality was checked with an Agilent 2100 Bioanalyzer and agarose gel, and concentration with a NanoDrop 2000. The method behind the library was multiplex PCR. Instrument used: Illumina HiSeq 4000. TCR beta libraries were built with iRepertoire HTBI primers and Arm-PCR amplification of CDR3 regions. Gel purification was performed on PCR products prior to sequencing. Regarding the original processing steps: Gene usage analysis of CDR3 amino acid clonotypes relied on the roughly 60 TRBV and 15 or so TRBJ segments identified across samples. Filtered high-quality paired reads were merged into contigs using COPE and FqMerger. BLAST was used to align contigs to IMGT TRBV, TRBD and TRBJ reference genes, with CDR3 defined following IMGT. Any clonotype with a frequency above 0.1% was counted as a highly expanded clone. Shannon entropy served as the measure of repertoire diversity, while the Gini coefficient captured V-J evenness. Public clonotypes were defined as clonotypes shared by more than one individual. TCRdb reprocessed the public reads (quality trimming at Q25 with fastp, clone calling with MiXCR) and kept in-frame beta chains. Rows with a matching CDR3 protein are joined into one entry that keeps the most common DNA and genes. TCRdb's processing, not the authors', yielded these V and J calls. This sample holds a few hundred thousand distinct CDR3 sequences; about a quarter were observed only once. 26% of the sample is in the top ten clones.

The CDR1 and CDR2 encoded by the germline V gene are SGHVS and FQNEAQ. The CDR3 runs 16 residues from the cysteine to the phenylalanine. The entry retains the CDR3 DNA only, 48 bases that are in frame from base 1. V and J lose 5 bases and 1 base, and a span of 17 bases separates them. The starting material was peripheral blood mononuclear cells (PBMCs), obtained when the disease was refractory, from a patient treated with antithyroid drugs. This sequence originates from a female donor with Graves disease. The V and J segments used are TRBV7-8 and TRBJ1-1, with TRBD1 as a weak D call on 5 bases. Here is the DNA: TGTGCCAGCAGCCTCTTTGGGGGTTCGGGGAACACTGAAGCTTTCTTT. This encodes CASSLFGGSGNTEAFF.